A single sample gave rise to the 31 T cell receptor beta chains below, sequenced in a study of identifying expanded T cells in peripheral blood. TCRdb's table, derived via immunoSEQ multiplex PCR, lists solely in-frame clones and lacks some. The sample lists around 120,000 clones, around 84% occurring once. The material sequenced was blood. Receptor source: a person between 18 and 69 years old in good health.

This rearrangement joins TRBV7-2 to TRBJ2-2; weak D call: TRBD2 (6 bases). Germline values: CDR1 SGHTA, CDR2 FQGNSA. V gave up 8 bases and J gave up 6 bases, with 25 bases separating them. The CDR3 runs 17 residues. Here the CDR3 reads CASRLTSGGAGSGELFF. DNA for the CDR3: TGTGCCAGCCGCCTCACTTCTGGAGGGGCAGGGTCCGGGGAGCTGTTTTTT. The variable domain in full, completed from reference TRBV7-2 and TRBJ2-2, reads GAGVSQSPSNKVTEKGKDVELRCDPISGHTALYWYRQSLGQGLEFLIYFQGNSAPDKSGLPSDRFSAERTGGSVSTLTIQRTQQEDSAVYLCASRLTSGGAGSGELFFGEGSRLTVL.

The rearrangement links TRBV11-3 to TRBJ2-7; TRBD1 matches at 8 bases. The CDR3 is 14 residues long. V trimming: 5 bases; J trimming: 2 bases; junction bases outside the gene matches: 5. CDR1 is SGHNT and CDR2 is YENEEA in the germline V gene. This CDR3 is CASSRDRITYEQYF. In nucleotides, the CDR3 is TGTGCCAGCAGCCGGGACAGGATAACCTACGAGCAGTACTTC.

This sequence joins TRBV7-2 and TRBJ2-6; 7 positions agree with TRBD2. Per germline, CDR1 SGHTA and CDR2 FQGNSA. The CDR3 sequence is 15 residues long. J was trimmed by 1 base and V by 5 bases; bases with no gene match: 2. This chain's CDR3 is CASSLGGSGANVLTF. The CDR3 nucleotides are TGTGCCAGCAGCCTGGGGGGGTCTGGGGCCAACGTCCTGACTTTC.

The sample holds one count of this clone. The V call is TRBV4-1, the J call TRBJ2-7; D tentatively fits TRBD1 or TRBD2 (5 bases each). Germline values: CDR1 MGHRA, CDR2 YSYEKL. Trimming shortened V by 4 bases and J by 4 bases, and 14 bases separated the two germline ends. This CDR3 contains 14 residues. The CDR3 bases are TGCGCCAGCAGCCGGGACGGCCTTTGGTACGAGCAGTACTTC. Amino acid sequence: CASSRDGLWYEQYF.

This chain connects TRBV7-2 to TRBJ2-1; TRBD2 matches at 8 bases. The V gene end was trimmed by 4 bases and the J gene end by 7 bases; junction bases not matched to a gene: 9. The CDR3 length is 15 residues. Germline V gene lookup returns CDR1 SGHTA and CDR2 FQGNSA. The DNA for the CDR3 is TGTGCCAGCAGCTGGGACGTTGCGGGGGGTAATGAGCAGTTCTTC. Its translation is CASSWDVAGGNEQFF. The whole variable domain, filled in from reference TRBV7-2 and TRBJ2-1, reads GAGVSQSPSNKVTEKGKDVELRCDPISGHTALYWYRQSLGQGLEFLIYFQGNSAPDKSGLPSDRFSAERTGGSVSTLTIQRTQQEDSAVYLCASSWDVAGGNEQFFGPGTRLTVL.

The chain has TRBV19 and TRBJ1-2; tentatively, D is TRBD1 (6 bases). The CDR3 is made up of 15 amino acids. Deletions cut 4 bases from V and 4 bases from J, with 16 bases between. The germline gives CDR1 LNHDA, CDR2 SQIVND (reference sequence). The CDR3 here is CASSTDRRGIYGYTF. CDR3 sequence (DNA): TGTGCCAGTAGTACTGACAGGAGGGGGATCTATGGCTACACCTTC.

Written as DNA, the CDR3 is TGTGCCACCAGCAGACAGGGTGGTTCACCCCTCCACTTT. Translated: CATSRQGGSPLHF. The chain couples TRBV15 to TRBJ1-6; TRBD1 is a possible D gene (5 bases). Germline V CDR1 and CDR2: LNHNV, YYDKDF (reference sequence). Trimming removed 2 bases at V and 9 bases at J, with 8 bases between. The CDR3 is 13 amino acids.

The table lists this clone with a count of one. The chain uses TRBV25-1 and TRBJ2-7; D may be TRBD1 (6 bases). V was trimmed by 1 base and J by 3 bases, leaving 10 bases between them. CDR1 and CDR2 (germline): MGHDK, SYGVNS. CDR3 length: 14 amino acids. This chain's CDR3 is CASSESRGFYEQYF. In DNA form, the CDR3 reads TGTGCCAGCAGTGAATCAAGGGGGTTCTACGAGCAGTACTTC.

This chain connects TRBV5-8 to TRBJ1-4; 7 nucleotides match TRBD1. The ends lost 2 bases at V and 7 bases at J; junction bases unmatched: 8. Per germline, CDR1 SGHTS and CDR2 YDEGEE. This CDR3 contains 15 residues. CDR3 region: CASSLGGTVSEKLFF. The CDR3 nucleotides are TGTGCCAGCAGCTTAGGGGGGACAGTTAGTGAAAAACTGTTTTTT.

The chain carries TRBV6-5 and TRBJ1-5; tentative D call: TRBD1 (5 bases). Between the trimmed V and J ends, which lost 6 bases and 3 bases, there was a span of 15 bases. This CDR3 is 15 amino acids long. CDR1 is MNHEY and CDR2 is SVGAGI in the germline V gene. CDR3 residues: CASRQPGRNNQPQHF. CDR3 nucleotides: TGTGCCAGCAGGCAACCGGGACGGAACAATCAGCCCCAGCATTTT.

Only a few counts were recorded for this clone. The gene calls are TRBV13 and TRBJ2-7, with 8 bases fitting TRBD1. The CDR3 extends over 13 amino acids. From germline, CDR1 is PRHDT and CDR2 FYEKMQ (reference sequence). After removal of 2 bases from V and 5 bases from J, the junction contained 2 bases not matched to a gene. Here the CDR3 reads CASSLQGAHEQYF. The CDR3 bases are TGTGCCAGCAGCTTACAGGGGGCCCACGAGCAGTACTTC.

The chain is built from TRBV9 and TRBJ1-4, with 9 nucleotides matching TRBD1. The junction had 5 bases not matched to a gene; V was cut back by 2 bases and J by 6 bases. The CDR3 runs to 15 residues. Germline CDR1 and CDR2: SGDLS and YYNGEE. CDR3 sequence: CASSVLTGGDEKLFF. CDR3 coding DNA: TGTGCCAGCAGCGTTCTGACAGGGGGGGATGAAAAACTGTTTTTT.

The chain is built from TRBV18 and TRBJ2-7, with D possibly TRBD2 on 5 matching bases. The CDR3 covers 13 residues. Germline assignment: CDR1 KGHSH and CDR2 LQKENI. The DNA of the CDR3 is TGTGCGACCCGGGCTAGCCGACCCTACGAGCAGTACTTC. Protein product: CATRASRPYEQYF. The complete variable domain, with remaining parts taken from reference TRBV18 and TRBJ2-7, reads NAGVMQNPRHLVRRRGQEARLRCSPMKGHSHVYWYRQLPEEGLKFMVYLQKENIIDESGMPKERFSAEFPKEGPSILRIQQVVRGDSAAYFCATRASRPYEQYFGPGTRLTVT.

Only a few counts were recorded for this clone. The genes are TRBV5-6 and TRBJ2-3; D is undetermined. The CDR3 is 13 amino acids. Germline values: CDR1 SGHDT, CDR2 YYEEEE. The ends were cut back, 2 bases at V and 0 bases at J, with 4 bases in the middle. The DNA of the CDR3 is TGTGCCAGCAGCTTAGCTAGCACAGATACGCAGTATTTT. Its protein product is CASSLASTDTQYF.

This clone was detected only a few times. The chain is built from TRBV4-3 and TRBJ1-5; D remains ambiguous. Germline V gene sequence: CDR1 LGHNA, CDR2 YSLEER. CDR3 size: 13 residues. V lost 4 bases and J lost 6, with 10 bases in between. CDR3 coding DNA: TGCGCCAGCAGCCCGGACTTTGGTCAGCCCCAGCATTTT. Protein product: CASSPDFGQPQHF.

The chain has TRBV11-3 and TRBJ2-3; 7 bases map to TRBD1. The length of the CDR3 is 17 residues. After removal of 5 bases from V and 4 bases from J, the junction contained 15 bases not matched to a gene. Per germline, CDR1 SGHNT and CDR2 YENEEA. CDR3: CASSPILLDRVADTQYF. The CDR3 DNA reads TGTGCCAGCAGCCCCATACTTCTCGACAGGGTGGCAGATACGCAGTATTTT.

The chain carries TRBV11-2 and TRBJ2-5; D ambiguous. CDR3 size: 13 residues. CDR1 is SGHAT and CDR2 is FQNNGV in the germline V gene. Trimming removed 6 bases at V and 0 bases at J, with 8 bases between. The CDR3 DNA reads as TGTGCCAGCAGGAAACCCGACCAAGAGACCCAGTACTTC. Its protein is CASRKPDQETQYF.

In its sample, this clone was seen a few times. The V gene is TRBV27, the J gene TRBJ1-6, with 7 bases that match TRBD1. V was pared by 8 bases and J by 10 bases, with 20 bases of the junction left unmatched. The germline CDR1 and CDR2 sequences are MNHEY and SMNVEV (reference sequence). CDR3 size: 17 residues. The CDR3 DNA reads as TGTGCCAGCGCCTGGGACAGCACTTTCGTCCAACAATCACCCCTCCACTTT. It specifies CASAWDSTFVQQSPLHF.

This clone was picked up one time. The V call is TRBV7-2, the J call TRBJ1-3, with TRBD1 as a possible D gene (5 bases). The CDR3 totals 15 residues. From germline, CDR1 is SGHTA and CDR2 FQGNSA. Trimming removed 5 bases at V and 1 base at J, with 12 bases between. CDR3 sequence: CASSPWAGSGNTIYF. The CDR3 DNA reads as TGTGCCAGCAGCCCCTGGGCAGGGTCTGGAAACACCATATATTTT.

This chain connects TRBV6-5 to TRBJ1-6, with 8 bases identical to TRBD1. The germline V gene encodes CDR1 MNHEY and CDR2 SVGAGI. CDR3 length equals 15 residues. The V and J ends lost 5 bases and 12 bases, in that order; junction bases with no gene match: 12. The CDR3 DNA is TGTGCCAGCAGTCGCCTACCAGGGGGCGGAATACCCCTCCACTTT. The encoded protein is CASSRLPGGGIPLHF.

This clone was picked up a small number of times. The gene calls are TRBV18 and TRBJ1-2; D not certain. V was trimmed by 2 bases and J by 3 bases, leaving 4 bases between them. In germline, CDR1 is KGHSH, CDR2 LQKENI. This CDR3 contains 12 residues. The CDR3 protein is CASSPGDYGYTF. DNA for the CDR3: TGTGCCAGCTCACCAGGGGACTATGGCTACACCTTC.

The chain recombines TRBV21-1 with TRBJ1-5; TRBD1 is the table's D call, not checked against the DNA. TRBV21-1 is a pseudogene locus. There are 17 residues in the CDR3. The CDR3 loop is CASSNRDRGRINQPQHF. CDR3 coding DNA: TGTGCCAGCAGCAATAGGGACAGGGGGCGTATCAATCAGCCCCAGCATTTT.

V is TRBV7-8 and J is TRBJ2-5; a weak D match, TRBD2 (5 bases). Germline V gene lookup returns CDR1 SGHVS and CDR2 FQNEAQ. Trimming stripped 1 base from V and 2 bases from J, with 11 bases between. CDR3 length equals 15 residues. Written as DNA, the CDR3 is TGTGCCAGCAGCTTAGGCGTCGGGGAACAAGAGACCCAGTACTTC. Protein sequence: CASSLGVGEQETQYF.

The V gene is TRBV2, the J gene TRBJ1-1; D remains ambiguous. Germline CDR1 reads SNHLY; CDR2 reads FYNNEI. The length of the CDR3 is 15 residues. V lost 6 bases, J lost 2 bases, and 16 bases lay in between. CDR3 residues: CASSPSWVFNTEAFF. The CDR3 DNA is TGTGCCAGCAGCCCTTCCTGGGTGTTTAACACTGAAGCTTTCTTT.

The chain employs TRBV19 and TRBJ2-7; possibly TRBD1 for D (6 bases). This CDR3 has 17 residues. Trimming removed 1 base at V and 4 bases at J, with 20 bases between. In germline, CDR1 is LNHDA, CDR2 SQIVND (reference sequence). This CDR3 is CASSIGGVSGTPYEQYF. The CDR3 nucleotides are TGTGCCAGTAGTATAGGAGGCGTGTCAGGGACACCTTACGAGCAGTACTTC.

The chain has TRBV7-8 and TRBJ2-6; D remains ambiguous. V lost 5 bases and J 0 bases, leaving 8 bases between the germline ends. The length of the CDR3 is 15 residues. Germline V gives CDR1 SGHVS, CDR2 FQNEAQ. The CDR3 spells CASSPGASGANVLTF. Written as DNA, the CDR3 is TGTGCCAGCAGCCCAGGCGCCTCTGGGGCCAACGTCCTGACTTTC.

The gene calls are TRBV7-9 and TRBJ1-2, with D uncertain. The CDR3 contains 15 residues. In germline, CDR1 is SEHNR, CDR2 FQNEAQ (reference sequence). The V gene lost 3 bases and the J gene lost 1 base, with 12 bases spanning the gap. CDR3 residues: CASSFPAGINYGYTF. The CDR3 DNA follows: TGTGCCAGCAGCTTTCCGGCAGGAATTAACTATGGCTACACCTTC.

The chain joins TRBV2 to TRBJ1-5; 9 bases fit TRBD1. The ends lost 6 bases at V and 5 bases at J; junction bases unmatched: 2. The CDR3 length is 13 residues. Looked up from germline, CDR1 is SNHLY and CDR2 is FYNNEI. DNA for the CDR3: TGTGCCAGCAGGGGGACAGGGTATCAGCCCCAGCATTTT. Translating gives CASRGTGYQPQHF.

The table lists this clone with a count of one. V gene TRBV6-5 combines with J gene TRBJ1-5; D is possibly TRBD1 (6 bases). The CDR3 has 15 amino acids. V was cut by 4 bases and J by 5 bases, with 15 bases left in between. Germline V CDR1 and CDR2: MNHEY, SVGAGI. The CDR3 coding sequence is TGTGCCAGCAGTTTGGACCGCGGGGGGCATCAGCCCCAGCATTTT. Residues: CASSLDRGGHQPQHF.

V gene TRBV5-1 combines with J gene TRBJ1-5, with unresolved D. V was clipped by 0 bases and J by 2 bases, with 6 bases between them. This CDR3 region has 14 residues. Germline CDR1 and CDR2: SGHRS and YFSETQ. The DNA of the CDR3 is TGCGCCAGCAGCTTGGGGTTTGGCAATCAGCCCCAGCATTTT. It translates to CASSLGFGNQPQHF.

The CDR3 sequence: CASSPRPDSTDSLYSEAFF. In nucleotides, the CDR3 is TGTGCCAGCTCACCAAGGCCAGATTCTACTGATAGTCTTTACTCTGAAGCTTTCTTT. The chain recombines TRBV18 with TRBJ1-1; D ambiguous. This CDR3 spans 19 amino acids. Between the trimmed V and J ends, which lost 2 bases and 6 bases, there was a span of 28 bases. From germline, CDR1 is KGHSH and CDR2 LQKENI.